The present T cell receptor (beta chain) was sequenced within a study of a mutant IDH1 vaccine in newly diagnosed glioma. Whole-study results and caveats: Vaccine-induced responses were seen in less than 95% of patients, spanning several MHC alleles.

A remark on this clone: Its antigen is currently unknown.

Indicated time point: baseline, week 1 (first vaccination visit). As for treatment: pre-vaccination baseline after standard-of-care therapy. New WHO grade 3 or 4 IDH1-mutant, ATRX-lost astrocytomas were present in all donors. The CDR3 has 14 amino acids. Germline assignment: CDR1 LGHNA and CDR2 YNFKEQ. V lost 4 bases, J lost 5 bases, and 2 bases stayed unmatched. The table came from immunoSEQ multiplex PCR; TCRdb's copy has only in-frame clones and leaves some out. Of fewer than 100,000 clones in the sample, over 85% were seen once. Sequences were derived from PBMCs, sampled from a glioma patient treated with radiotherapy, temozolomide or both. The sequence was collected from a woman aged 50 to 60 with glioma. The rearrangement uses TRBV4-2 and TRBJ1-6, with 7 positions matching TRBD1. The CDR3 DNA sequence: TGTGCCAGCAGCCTGGGACAGAATAATTCACCCCTCCACTTT. Translating it yields CASSLGQNNSPLHF.